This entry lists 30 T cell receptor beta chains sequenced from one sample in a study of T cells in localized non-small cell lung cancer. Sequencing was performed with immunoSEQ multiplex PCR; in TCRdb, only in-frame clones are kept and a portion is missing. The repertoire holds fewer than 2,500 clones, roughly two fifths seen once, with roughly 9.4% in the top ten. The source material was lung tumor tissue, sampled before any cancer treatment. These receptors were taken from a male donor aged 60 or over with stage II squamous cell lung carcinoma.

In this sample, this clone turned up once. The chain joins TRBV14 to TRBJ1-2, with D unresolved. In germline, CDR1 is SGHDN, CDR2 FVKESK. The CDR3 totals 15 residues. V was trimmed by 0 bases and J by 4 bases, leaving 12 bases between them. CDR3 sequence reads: CASSQEGRYGYGYTF. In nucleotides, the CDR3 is TGTGCCAGCAGCCAAGAGGGGAGGTATGGCTATGGCTACACCTTC.

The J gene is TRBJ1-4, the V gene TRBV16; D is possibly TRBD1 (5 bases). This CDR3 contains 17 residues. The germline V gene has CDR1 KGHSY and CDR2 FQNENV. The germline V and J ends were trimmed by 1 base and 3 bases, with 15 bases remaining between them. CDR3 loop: CASSQFFQEGANEKLFF. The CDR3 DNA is TGTGCCAGCAGCCAATTCTTCCAGGAAGGGGCTAATGAAAAACTGTTTTTT.

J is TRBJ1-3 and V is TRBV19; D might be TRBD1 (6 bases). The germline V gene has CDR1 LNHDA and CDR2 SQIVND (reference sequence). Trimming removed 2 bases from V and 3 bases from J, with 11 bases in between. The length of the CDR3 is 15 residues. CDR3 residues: CASSIRGARGNTIYF. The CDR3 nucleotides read TGTGCCAGTAGTATACGGGGGGCTCGTGGAAACACCATATATTTT.

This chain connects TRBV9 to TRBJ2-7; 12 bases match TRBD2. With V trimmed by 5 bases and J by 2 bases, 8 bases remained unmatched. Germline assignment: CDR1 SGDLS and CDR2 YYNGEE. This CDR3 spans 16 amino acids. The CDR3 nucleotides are TGTGCCAGCAGTGGGGAACTAGCGGGGGGACCCTACGAGCAGTACTTC. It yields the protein CASSGELAGGPYEQYF.

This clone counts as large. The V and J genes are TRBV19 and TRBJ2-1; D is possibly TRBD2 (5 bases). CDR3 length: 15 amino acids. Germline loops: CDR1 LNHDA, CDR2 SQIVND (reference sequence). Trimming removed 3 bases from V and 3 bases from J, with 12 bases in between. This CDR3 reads CASSMERSHYNEQFF. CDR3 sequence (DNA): TGTGCCAGTAGTATGGAGCGGAGCCACTACAATGAGCAGTTCTTC.

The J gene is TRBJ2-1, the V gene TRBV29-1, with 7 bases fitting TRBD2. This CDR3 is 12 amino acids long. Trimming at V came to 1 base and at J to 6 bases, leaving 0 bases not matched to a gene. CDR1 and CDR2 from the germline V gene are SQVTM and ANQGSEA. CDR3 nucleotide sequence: TGCAGCGTTGAAGGGACTAGCAATGAGCAGTTCTTC. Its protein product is CSVEGTSNEQFF.

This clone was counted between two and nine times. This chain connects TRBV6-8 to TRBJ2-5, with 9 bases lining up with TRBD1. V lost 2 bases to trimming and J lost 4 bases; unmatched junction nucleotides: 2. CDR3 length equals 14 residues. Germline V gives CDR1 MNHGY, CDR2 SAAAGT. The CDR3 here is CASSYQTGGETQYF. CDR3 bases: TGTGCCAGCAGTTACCAGACAGGGGGAGAGACCCAGTACTTC.

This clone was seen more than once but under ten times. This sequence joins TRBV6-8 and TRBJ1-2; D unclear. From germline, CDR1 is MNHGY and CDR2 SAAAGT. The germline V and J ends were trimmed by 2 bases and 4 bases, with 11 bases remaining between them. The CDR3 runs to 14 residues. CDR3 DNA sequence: TGTGCCAGCAGTTACAGAACCAGCCGCTATGGCTACACCTTC. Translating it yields CASSYRTSRYGYTF.

In DNA form, the CDR3 reads TGTGCCAGCAGCCTCGGGACTAGCGGGAGCCGGACAGATACGCAGTATTTT. This sequence encodes CASSLGTSGSRTDTQYF. This rearrangement joins TRBV11-3 to TRBJ2-3, with 14 bases identical to TRBD2. CDR1 and CDR2 from the germline V gene are SGHNT and YENEEA. This CDR3 has 17 amino acids. Trimming cost V 5 bases and J 3 bases; bases outside gene matches: 7. Looking up the rest from reference TRBV11-3 and TRBJ2-3 gives the full variable domain: EAGVVQSPRYKIIEKKQPVAFWCNPISGHNTLYWYLQNLGQGPELLIRYENEEAVDDSQLPKDRFSAERLKGVDSTLKIQPAELGDSAVYLCASSLGTSGSRTDTQYFGPGTRLTVL.

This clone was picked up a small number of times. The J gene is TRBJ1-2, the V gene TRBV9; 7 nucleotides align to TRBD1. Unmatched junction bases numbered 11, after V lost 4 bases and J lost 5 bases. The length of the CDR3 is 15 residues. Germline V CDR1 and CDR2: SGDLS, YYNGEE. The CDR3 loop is CASSLSRQGWYGYTF. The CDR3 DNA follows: TGTGCCAGCAGCCTTTCCCGACAGGGTTGGTATGGCTACACCTTC.

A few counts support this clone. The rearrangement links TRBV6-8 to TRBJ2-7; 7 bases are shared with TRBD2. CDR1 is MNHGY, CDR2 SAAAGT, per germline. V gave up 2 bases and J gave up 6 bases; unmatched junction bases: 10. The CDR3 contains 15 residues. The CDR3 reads CASSYLASGLSEQYF. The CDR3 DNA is TGTGCCAGCAGTTACCTGGCTAGCGGTTTGTCCGAGCAGTACTTC.

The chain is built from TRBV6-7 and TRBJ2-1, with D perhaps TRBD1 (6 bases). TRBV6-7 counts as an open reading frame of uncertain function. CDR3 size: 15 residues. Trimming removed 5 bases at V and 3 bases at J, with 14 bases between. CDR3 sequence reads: CASSETDSGYNEQFF. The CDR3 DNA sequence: TGTGCCAGCAGTGAAACGGACAGCGGCTACAATGAGCAGTTCTTC.

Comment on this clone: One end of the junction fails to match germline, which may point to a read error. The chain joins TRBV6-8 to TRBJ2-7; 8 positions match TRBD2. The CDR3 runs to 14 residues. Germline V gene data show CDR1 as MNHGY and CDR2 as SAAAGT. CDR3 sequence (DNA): TGTGCCACCAGTACTAGCGGCACTGGGGGGCAGCAGTACTTC. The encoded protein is CATSTSGTGGQQYF.

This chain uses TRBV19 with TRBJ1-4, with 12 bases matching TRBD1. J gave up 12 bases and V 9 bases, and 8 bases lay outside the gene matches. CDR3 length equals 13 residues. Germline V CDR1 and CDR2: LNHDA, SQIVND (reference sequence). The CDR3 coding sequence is TGTGCCAGCCGAGGGACAGGGGGCGCGGAACTGTTTTTT. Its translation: CASRGTGGAELFF.

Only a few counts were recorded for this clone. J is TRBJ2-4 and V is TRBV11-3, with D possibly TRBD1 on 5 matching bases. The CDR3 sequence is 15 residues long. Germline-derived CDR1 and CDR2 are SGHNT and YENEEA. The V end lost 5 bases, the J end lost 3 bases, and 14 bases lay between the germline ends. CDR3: CASSQGLGDKNIQYF. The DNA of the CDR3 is TGTGCCAGCAGCCAAGGATTAGGGGACAAAAACATTCAGTACTTC.

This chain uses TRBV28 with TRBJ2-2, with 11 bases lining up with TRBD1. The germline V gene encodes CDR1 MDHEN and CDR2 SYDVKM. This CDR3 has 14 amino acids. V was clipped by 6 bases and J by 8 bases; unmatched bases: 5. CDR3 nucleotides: TGTGCCAGCAGGGGGACAGGGGGATTGGGGGAGCTGTTTTTT. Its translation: CASRGTGGLGELFF.

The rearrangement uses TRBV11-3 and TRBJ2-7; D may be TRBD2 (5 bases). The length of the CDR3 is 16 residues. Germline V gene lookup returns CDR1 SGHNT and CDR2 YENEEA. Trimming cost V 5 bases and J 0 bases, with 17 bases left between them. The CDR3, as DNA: TGTGCCAGCAGCCCTGGAGGTAGCCGCAGCTCCTACGAGCAGTACTTC. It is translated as CASSPGGSRSSYEQYF.

The CDR3 DNA sequence: TGTGCCAGCAGTTTAGTTAACGTAGCGGGAGGGCCTCCAGATACGCAGTATTTT. As protein: CASSLVNVAGGPPDTQYF. The rearrangement joins TRBV28 to TRBJ2-3; 11 bases are shared with TRBD2. This CDR3 spans 18 amino acids. V lost 2 bases and J lost 4; bases outside the gene matches: 11. Germline loops: CDR1 MDHEN, CDR2 SYDVKM. The variable domain in full, with the rest retrieved from reference TRBV28 and TRBJ2-3, is DVKVTQSSRYLVKRTGEKVFLECVQDMDHENMFWYRQDPGLGLRLIYFSYDVKMKEKGDIPEGYSVSREKKERFSLILESASTNQTSMYLCASSLVNVAGGPPDTQYFGPGTRLTVL.

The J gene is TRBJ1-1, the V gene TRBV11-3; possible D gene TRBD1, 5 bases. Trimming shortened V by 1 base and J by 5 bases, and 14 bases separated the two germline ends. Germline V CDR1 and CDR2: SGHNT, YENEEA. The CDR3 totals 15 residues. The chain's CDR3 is CASSLGPGLGTEAFF. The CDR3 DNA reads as TGTGCCAGCAGCTTAGGTCCAGGGCTGGGAACTGAAGCTTTCTTT.

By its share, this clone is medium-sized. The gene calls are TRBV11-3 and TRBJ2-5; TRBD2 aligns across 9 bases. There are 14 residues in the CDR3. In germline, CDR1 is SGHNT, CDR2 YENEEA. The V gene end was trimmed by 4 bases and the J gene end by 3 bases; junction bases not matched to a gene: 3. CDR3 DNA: TGTGCCAGCAGCTCCCGACTAGCGGAAGAGACCCAGTACTTC. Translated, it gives CASSSRLAEETQYF. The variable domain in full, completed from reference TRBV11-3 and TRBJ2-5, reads EAGVVQSPRYKIIEKKQPVAFWCNPISGHNTLYWYLQNLGQGPELLIRYENEEAVDDSQLPKDRFSAERLKGVDSTLKIQPAELGDSAVYLCASSSRLAEETQYFGPGTRLLVL.

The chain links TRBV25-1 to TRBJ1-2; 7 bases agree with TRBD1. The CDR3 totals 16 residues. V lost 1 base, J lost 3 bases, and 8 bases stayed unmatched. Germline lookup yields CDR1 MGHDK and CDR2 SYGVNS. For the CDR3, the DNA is TGTGCCAGCAGTGAATCCGGGACAGCTGGCGACTATGGCTACACCTTC. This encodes CASSESGTAGDYGYTF.

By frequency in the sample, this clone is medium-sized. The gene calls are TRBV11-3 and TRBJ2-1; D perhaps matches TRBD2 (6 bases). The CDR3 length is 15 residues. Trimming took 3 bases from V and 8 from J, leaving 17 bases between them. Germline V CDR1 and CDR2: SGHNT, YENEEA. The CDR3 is CASSFRGTLGDEQFF. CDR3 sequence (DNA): TGTGCCAGCAGCTTCCGGGGGACTCTTGGGGATGAGCAGTTCTTC.

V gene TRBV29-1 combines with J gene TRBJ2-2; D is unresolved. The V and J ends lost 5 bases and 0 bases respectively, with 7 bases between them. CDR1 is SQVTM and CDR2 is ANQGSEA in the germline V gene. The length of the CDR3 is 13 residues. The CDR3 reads CSVLGPNTGELFF. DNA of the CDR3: TGCAGCGTTTTGGGTCCGAACACCGGGGAGCTGTTTTTT.

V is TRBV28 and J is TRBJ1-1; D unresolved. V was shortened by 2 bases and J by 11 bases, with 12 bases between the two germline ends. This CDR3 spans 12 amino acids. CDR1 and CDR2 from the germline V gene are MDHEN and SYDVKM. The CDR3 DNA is TGTGCCAGCAGTTTACAGACTAGGGAGGCTTTCTTT. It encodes CASSLQTREAFF.

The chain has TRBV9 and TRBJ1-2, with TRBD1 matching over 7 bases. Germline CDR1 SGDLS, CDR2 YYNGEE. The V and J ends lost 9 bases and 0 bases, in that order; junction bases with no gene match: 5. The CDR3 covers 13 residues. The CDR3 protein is CATKTGPNYGYTF. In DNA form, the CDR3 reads TGTGCCACTAAGACAGGGCCTAACTATGGCTACACCTTC. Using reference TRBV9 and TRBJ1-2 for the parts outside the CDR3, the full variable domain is DSGVTQTPKHLITATGQRVTLRCSPRSGDLSVYWYQQSLDQGLQFLIQYYNGEERAKGNILERFSAQQFPDLHSELNLSSLELGDSALYFCATKTGPNYGYTFGSGTRLTVV.

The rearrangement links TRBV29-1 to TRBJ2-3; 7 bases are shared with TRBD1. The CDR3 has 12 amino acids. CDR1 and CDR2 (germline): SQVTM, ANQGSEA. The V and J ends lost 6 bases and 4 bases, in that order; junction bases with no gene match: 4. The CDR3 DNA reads TGCAGCGTAGCCGACAGGGCAGATACGCAGTATTTT. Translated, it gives CSVADRADTQYF.

CDR3 protein: CASSVWDIRFGELFF. CDR3 in DNA: TGCGCCAGCAGTGTATGGGACATCCGATTCGGGGAGCTGTTTTTT. The J gene is TRBJ2-2, the V gene TRBV10-2; perhaps TRBD1 as D (6 bases). The CDR3 is 15 amino acids. Trimming cost V 4 bases and J 7 bases, with 16 bases left between them. Germline assignment: CDR1 WSHSY and CDR2 SAAADI.

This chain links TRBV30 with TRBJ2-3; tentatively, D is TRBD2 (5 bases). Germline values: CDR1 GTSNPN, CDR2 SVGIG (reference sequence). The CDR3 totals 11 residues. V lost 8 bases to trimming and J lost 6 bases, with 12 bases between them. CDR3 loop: CAGGSTDTQYF. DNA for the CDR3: TGTGCCGGAGGTTCTACGGATACGCAGTATTTT. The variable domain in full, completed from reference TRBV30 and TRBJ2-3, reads SQTIHQWPATLVQPVGSPLSLECTVEGTSNPNLYWYRQAAGRGLQLLFYSVGIGQISSEVPQNLSASRPQDRQFILSSKKLLLSDSGFYLCAGGSTDTQYFGPGTRLTVL.

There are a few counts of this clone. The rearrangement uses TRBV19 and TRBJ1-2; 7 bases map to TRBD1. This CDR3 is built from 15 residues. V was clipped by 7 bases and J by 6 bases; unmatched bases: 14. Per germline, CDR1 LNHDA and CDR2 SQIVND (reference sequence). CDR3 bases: TGTGCCAGTACCCACGGGACAGTAACAAAGGATGGCTACACCTTC. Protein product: CASTHGTVTKDGYTF.

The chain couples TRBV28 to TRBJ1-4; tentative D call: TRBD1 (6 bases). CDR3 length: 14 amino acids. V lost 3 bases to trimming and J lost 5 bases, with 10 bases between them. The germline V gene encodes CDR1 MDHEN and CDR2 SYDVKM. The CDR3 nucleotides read TGTGCCAGCAGTTTGGACAGAGCGAATGAAAAACTGTTTTTT. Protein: CASSLDRANEKLFF.